This record covers a single T cell receptor beta chain. The data were taken from a study of blood T cell repertoires in COVID-19. On the study more broadly: T cells, B-cell-depleted T cells, or PBMCs supplied cDNA or gDNA.

In the original processing: Reference gene primer amplification gave estimated nucleated cell counts. Sequenced by immunoSEQ multiplex PCR; TCRdb stores in-frame clones only, minus some. The DNA was the basis for D and trimming; V, J and clone size are from that table. The top ten clones hold 25% to 30% of a sample with about 73,000 clones, about 80% of them seen once. Per the germline V gene, CDR1 is SGHAT and CDR2 is FQNNGV. Losses at the gene ends were 1 base for V and 5 bases for J; bases not matched to a gene: 7. The CDR3 extends over 15 amino acids. V usage is TRBV11-2 and J usage is TRBJ2-7, with TRBD1 matching over 8 bases. The specimen was peripheral blood. The TCR sequence derives from a human donor in a cohort sampled during active COVID-19. The CDR3: CASSLGGQGSHEQYF. In DNA form, the CDR3 reads TGTGCCAGCAGCTTAGGCGGACAGGGTAGTCACGAGCAGTACTTC.